This T cell receptor (beta chain) was retrieved from a study of PD-L1 blockade in urothelial cancer. Study context: From 0 to 3 prior chemotherapy regimens had been given to the patients.

Repertoires were generated with immunoSEQ multiplex PCR, while TCRdb's copy carries only in-frame clones and drops some. The sample has approximately 50,000 clones, roughly 91% seen once. Described time point: peripheral blood 6 weeks after treatment start. CDR3 size: 15 residues. V gave up 0 bases and J gave up 7 bases; unmatched junction bases: 4. The germline V gene encodes CDR1 MNHEY and CDR2 SVGAGI. The clonotype comes from a man in his 60s with urothelial cancer. Here the sequenced sample was PBMCs, taken around atezolizumab (anti-PD-L1) treatment. The J gene is TRBJ2-7, the V gene TRBV6-5, with TRBD2 identical over 12 bases. The CDR3: CASSYSGLAGEEQYF. In DNA, the CDR3 is TGTGCCAGCAGTTACTCGGGACTAGCGGGCGAAGAGCAGTACTTC.